The 15 T cell receptor beta chains presented below share a single source sample, sequenced in a study of early T cells in non-severe SARS-CoV-2 infection. Via MiXCR, TCRdb re-called the 5' RACE reads, giving one row per CDR3 protein. The sample has tens of thousands of distinct CDR3 sequences, roughly an eighth seen once; the top ten hold 4% to 6%. Material for sequencing was whole blood. These receptors were collected from an adult who was a healthcare worker with PCR-confirmed SARS-CoV-2 infection or an uninfected control (not recorded which).

This clonotype was recorded a few times. The J gene is TRBJ1-1, the V gene TRBV29-1, with D perhaps TRBD1 (5 bases). The CDR3 loop spans 12 amino acids. Germline V gives CDR1 SQVTM, CDR2 ANQGSEA. Trimming pared 7 bases from V and 5 bases from J, leaving 14 bases between. CDR3 region: CSAGALGTEAFF. The CDR3 DNA is TGCAGCGCTGGGGCCTTAGGGACTGAAGCTTTCTTT.

This clonotype was picked up a small number of times. The rearrangement joins TRBV3-1 to TRBJ2-7, with 9 positions matching TRBD1. V trimming: 3 bases; J trimming: 2 bases; junction bases outside the gene matches: 11. CDR1 and CDR2 from the germline V gene are LGHDT and YNNKEL (reference sequence). The CDR3 totals 17 residues. CDR3 sequence (DNA): TGTGCCAGCAGCCATAGATCCGGGACAGGGTACGCCTACGAGCAGTACTTC. Protein sequence: CASSHRSGTGYAYEQYF.

This clonotype was counted between two and nine times. This chain joins TRBV27 and TRBJ1-5, with D unresolved. The CDR3 spans 12 residues. V lost 5 bases, J lost 6 bases, and 8 bases lay in between. The germline CDR1 and CDR2 sequences are MNHEY and SMNVEV (reference sequence). CDR3 protein: CASSLAGQPQHF. The DNA for the CDR3 is TGTGCCAGCAGTCTCGCGGGTCAGCCCCAGCATTTT.

This clonotype was recorded at least ten times. V is TRBV5-1 and J is TRBJ2-3; 12 bases match TRBD2. Looked up from germline, CDR1 is SGHRS and CDR2 is YFSETQ. The CDR3 contains 15 residues. The ends lost 4 bases at V and 4 bases at J; junction bases unmatched: 4. The CDR3 DNA follows: TGCGCCAGCAGCCTAGCGGGAGGGCCCTCAGATACGCAGTATTTT. Its translation: CASSLAGGPSDTQYF.

There are many counts of this clonotype. The chain employs TRBV6-5 and TRBJ2-7, with D unclear. V gave up 5 bases and J gave up 3 bases, with 17 bases separating them. The CDR3 length is 15 residues. The germline gives CDR1 MNHEY, CDR2 SVGAGI. CDR3: CASSQLVDSGYEQYF. In DNA, the CDR3 is TGTGCCAGCAGTCAACTGGTCGATTCGGGCTACGAGCAGTACTTC.

This clonotype was seen only a few times. The chain uses TRBV5-1 and TRBJ2-1; 8 nucleotides line up with TRBD2. Trimming cost V 4 bases and J 5 bases; bases outside gene matches: 5. Germline CDR1 SGHRS, CDR2 YFSETQ. The CDR3 is 14 residues long. CDR3 nucleotide sequence: TGCGCCAGCAGCACGAGCGGGAGCCACAATGAGCAGTTCTTC. Residues: CASSTSGSHNEQFF.

This clonotype was detected many times. The chain has TRBV6-1 and TRBJ1-5, with D tentatively TRBD1 (5 bases). Germline assignment: CDR1 MNHNS and CDR2 SASEGT. Deletions cut 9 bases from V and 8 bases from J, with 17 bases between. CDR3 size: 13 residues. Here the CDR3 DNA reads TGTGCCAGTTCTTTAGGACAAGCGGAGCCCCAGCATTTT. This translates into CASSLGQAEPQHF.

Only a few counts were recorded for this clonotype. The chain recombines TRBV13 with TRBJ1-1; D might be TRBD1 (6 bases). Germline CDR1 and CDR2: PRHDT and FYEKMQ (reference sequence). Trimming left V 1 base short and J 11 bases short, with 14 bases between. The CDR3 extends over 13 amino acids. This CDR3 is CASSLASGQGAFF. DNA of the CDR3: TGTGCCAGCAGCTTAGCTTCCGGTCAGGGGGCTTTCTTT.

In this sample, this clonotype turned up many times. The V and J genes are TRBV6-5 and TRBJ2-7; D may be TRBD2 (5 bases). The ends were cut back, 2 bases at V and 6 bases at J, with 11 bases in the middle. Looked up from germline, CDR1 is MNHEY and CDR2 is SVGAGI. The CDR3 is 13 amino acids. CDR3 coding DNA: TGTGCCAGCAGTTACGGGAGCCGCTCCGAGCAGTACTTC. Amino acids: CASSYGSRSEQYF.

The chain employs TRBV7-2 and TRBJ2-3; D remains ambiguous. The germline V and J ends were trimmed by 2 bases and 3 bases, with 3 bases remaining between them. The length of the CDR3 is 12 residues. CDR1 and CDR2 from the germline V gene are SGHTA and FQGNSA. The CDR3 DNA follows: TGTGCCAGCAGCTTAAAGACAGATACGCAGTATTTT. This encodes CASSLKTDTQYF. Drawing the rest from reference TRBV7-2 and TRBJ2-3, the complete variable domain is GAGVSQSPSNKVTEKGKDVELRCDPISGHTALYWYRQSLGQGLEFLIYFQGNSAPDKSGLPSDRFSAERTGGSVSTLTIQRTQQEDSAVYLCASSLKTDTQYFGPGTRLTVL.

In this sample, this clonotype turned up a few times. The chain joins TRBV6-5 to TRBJ2-7; D is tentatively TRBD1 or TRBD2 (5 bases each). V lost 0 bases, J lost 6 bases, and 15 bases lay in between. Germline V gives CDR1 MNHEY, CDR2 SVGAGI. The CDR3 runs 15 residues. The CDR3 nucleotides read TGTGCCAGCAGTTACTCTCGGGACGGCTCCGGCGAGCAGTACTTC. It specifies CASSYSRDGSGEQYF.

This clonotype was counted a few times. The CDR3 protein is CSESGANTGELFF. CDR3 coding DNA: TGCAGCGAGAGCGGGGCTAACACCGGGGAGCTGTTTTTT. The chain carries TRBV29-1 and TRBJ2-2; 7 nucleotides match TRBD2. The CDR3 is 13 residues long. CDR1 is SQVTM and CDR2 is ANQGSEA in the germline V gene. Losses at the gene ends were 7 bases for V and 2 bases for J; bases not matched to a gene: 4.

This clonotype is termed medium-sized. The chain couples TRBV11-2 to TRBJ2-3; the match to TRBD2 covers 8 bases. The junction had 3 bases not matched to a gene; V was cut back by 4 bases and J by 3 bases. CDR3 size: 14 residues. Germline CDR1 reads SGHAT; CDR2 reads FQNNGV. The chain's CDR3 is CASSWTGGTDTQYF. In nucleotides, the CDR3 is TGTGCCAGCAGCTGGACGGGAGGGACAGATACGCAGTATTTT.

J is TRBJ2-3 and V is TRBV9, with D unclear. Trimming stripped 0 bases from V and 5 bases from J, with 13 bases between. The CDR3 consists of 15 residues. Germline V CDR1 and CDR2: SGDLS, YYNGEE. In DNA form, the CDR3 reads TGTGCCAGCAGCGTAGAGGCATCACGGCGAGATACGCAGTATTTT. Its protein is CASSVEASRRDTQYF.

This clonotype was recorded many times. This chain joins TRBV7-8 and TRBJ2-1; 11 bases map to TRBD2. Looked up from germline, CDR1 is SGHVS and CDR2 is FQNEAQ. CDR3 size: 14 residues. Trimming cost V 5 bases and J 9 bases; bases outside gene matches: 6. The CDR3 is CASSISGRGGEQFF. Here the CDR3 DNA reads TGTGCCAGCAGCATTAGCGGGAGGGGGGGTGAGCAGTTCTTC.